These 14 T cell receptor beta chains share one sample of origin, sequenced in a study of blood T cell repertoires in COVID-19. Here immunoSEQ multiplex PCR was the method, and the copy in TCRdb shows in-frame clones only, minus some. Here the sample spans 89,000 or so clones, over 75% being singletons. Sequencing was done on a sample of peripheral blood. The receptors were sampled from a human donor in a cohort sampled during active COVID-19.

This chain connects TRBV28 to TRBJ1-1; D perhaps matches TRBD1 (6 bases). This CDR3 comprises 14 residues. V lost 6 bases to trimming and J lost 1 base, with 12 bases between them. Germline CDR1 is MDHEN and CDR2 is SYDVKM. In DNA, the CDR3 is TGTGCCAGCAGCTTGGGACACCAGAACACTGAAGCTTTCTTT. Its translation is CASSLGHQNTEAFF.

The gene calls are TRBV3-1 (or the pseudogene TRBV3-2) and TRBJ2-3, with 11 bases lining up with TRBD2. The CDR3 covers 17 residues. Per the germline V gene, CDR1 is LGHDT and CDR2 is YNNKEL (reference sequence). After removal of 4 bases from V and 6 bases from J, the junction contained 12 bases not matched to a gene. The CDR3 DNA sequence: TGTGCCAGCAGCCTTTCACAACTAGCGGGAGAACGTGATACGCAGTATTTT. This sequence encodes CASSLSQLAGERDTQYF.

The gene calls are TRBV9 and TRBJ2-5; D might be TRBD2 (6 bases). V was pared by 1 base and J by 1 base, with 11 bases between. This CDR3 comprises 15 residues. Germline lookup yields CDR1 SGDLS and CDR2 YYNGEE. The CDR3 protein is CASSVTGGIQETQYF. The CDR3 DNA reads TGTGCCAGCAGCGTAACCGGGGGAATCCAAGAGACCCAGTACTTC.

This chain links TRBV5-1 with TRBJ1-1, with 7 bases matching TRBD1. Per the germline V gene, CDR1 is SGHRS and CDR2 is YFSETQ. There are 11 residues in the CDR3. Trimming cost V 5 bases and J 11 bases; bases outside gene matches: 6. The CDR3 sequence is CASRSGGAAFF. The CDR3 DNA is TGCGCCAGCAGGTCAGGGGGAGCGGCTTTCTTT. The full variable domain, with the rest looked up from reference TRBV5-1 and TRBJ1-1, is KAGVTQTPRYLIKTRGQQVTLSCSPISGHRSVSWYQQTPGQGLQFLFEYFSETQRNKGNFPGRFSGRQFSNSRSEMNVSTLELGDSALYLCASRSGGAAFFGQGTRLTVV.

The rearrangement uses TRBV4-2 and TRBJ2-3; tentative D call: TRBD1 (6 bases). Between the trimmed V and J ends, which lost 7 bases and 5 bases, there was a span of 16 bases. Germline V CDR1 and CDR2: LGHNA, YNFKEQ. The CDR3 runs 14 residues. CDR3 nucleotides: TGTGCCAGCAAAGGGACAAACCCGGGAGATACGCAGTATTTT. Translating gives CASKGTNPGDTQYF.

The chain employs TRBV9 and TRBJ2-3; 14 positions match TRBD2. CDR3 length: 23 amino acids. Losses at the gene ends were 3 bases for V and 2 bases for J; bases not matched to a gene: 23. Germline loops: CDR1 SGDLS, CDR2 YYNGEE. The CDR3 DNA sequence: TGTGCCAGCAGCGGGAAACTCTCCGAACCCGGGACTAGCGGGGGAGCTCTCACAGATACGCAGTATTTT. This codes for CASSGKLSEPGTSGGALTDTQYF. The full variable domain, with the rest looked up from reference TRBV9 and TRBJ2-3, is DSGVTQTPKHLITATGQRVTLRCSPRSGDLSVYWYQQSLDQGLQFLIQYYNGEERAKGNILERFSAQQFPDLHSELNLSSLELGDSALYFCASSGKLSEPGTSGGALTDTQYFGPGTRLTVL.

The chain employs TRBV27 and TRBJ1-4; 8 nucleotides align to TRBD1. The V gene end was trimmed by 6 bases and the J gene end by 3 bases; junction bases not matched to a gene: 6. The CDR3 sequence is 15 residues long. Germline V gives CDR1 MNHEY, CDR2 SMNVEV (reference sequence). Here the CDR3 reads CASRPDRVANEKLFF. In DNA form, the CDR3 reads TGTGCCAGCAGACCGGACAGGGTGGCTAATGAAAAACTGTTTTTT.

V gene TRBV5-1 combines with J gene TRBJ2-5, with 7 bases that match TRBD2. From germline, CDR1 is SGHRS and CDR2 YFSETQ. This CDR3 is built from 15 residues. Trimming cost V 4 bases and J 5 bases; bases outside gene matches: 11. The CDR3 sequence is CASSPQGRVGETQYF. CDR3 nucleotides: TGCGCCAGCAGCCCCCAAGGGAGGGTGGGGGAGACCCAGTACTTC.

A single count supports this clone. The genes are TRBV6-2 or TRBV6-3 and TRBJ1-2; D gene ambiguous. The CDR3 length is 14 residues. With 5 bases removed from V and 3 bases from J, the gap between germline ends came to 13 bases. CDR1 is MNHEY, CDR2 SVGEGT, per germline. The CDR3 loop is CASSQSPVHYGYTF. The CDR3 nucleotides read TGTGCCAGCAGTCAGTCGCCCGTTCACTATGGCTACACCTTC.

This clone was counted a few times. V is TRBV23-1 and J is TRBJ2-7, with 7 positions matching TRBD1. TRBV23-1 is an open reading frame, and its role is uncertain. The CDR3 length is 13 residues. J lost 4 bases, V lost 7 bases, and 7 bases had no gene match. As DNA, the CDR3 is TGCGCCAGCACCGGGACAGAAGCTTACGAGCAGTACTTC. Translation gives CASTGTEAYEQYF.

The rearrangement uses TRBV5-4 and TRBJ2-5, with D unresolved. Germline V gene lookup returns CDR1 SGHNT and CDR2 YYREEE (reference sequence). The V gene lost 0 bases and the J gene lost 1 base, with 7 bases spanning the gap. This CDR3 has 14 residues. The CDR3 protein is CASSLAGFQETQYF. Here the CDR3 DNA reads TGTGCCAGCAGCTTGGCGGGTTTCCAAGAGACCCAGTACTTC.

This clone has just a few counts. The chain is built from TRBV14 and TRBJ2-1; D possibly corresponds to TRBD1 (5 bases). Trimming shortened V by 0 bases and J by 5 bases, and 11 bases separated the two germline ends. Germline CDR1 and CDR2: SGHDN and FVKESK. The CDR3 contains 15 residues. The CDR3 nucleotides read TGTGCCAGCAGCCAAGACACGACAGCTAACAATGAGCAGTTCTTC. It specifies CASSQDTTANNEQFF.

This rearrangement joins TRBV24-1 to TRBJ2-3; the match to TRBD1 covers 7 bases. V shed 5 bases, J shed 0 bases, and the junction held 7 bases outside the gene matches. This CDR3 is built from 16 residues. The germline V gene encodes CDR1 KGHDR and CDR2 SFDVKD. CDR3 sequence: CATSGEGAGSTDTQYF. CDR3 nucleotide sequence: TGTGCCACCAGTGGAGAGGGGGCGGGTAGCACAGATACGCAGTATTTT.

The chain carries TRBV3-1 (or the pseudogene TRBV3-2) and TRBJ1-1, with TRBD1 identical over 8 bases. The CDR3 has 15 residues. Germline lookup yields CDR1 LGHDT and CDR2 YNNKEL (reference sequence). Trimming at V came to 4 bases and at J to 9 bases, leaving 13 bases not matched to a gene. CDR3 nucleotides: TGTGCCAGCAGCCCCCCCGGGACAGGCACCGCGAAAGCTTTCTTT. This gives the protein CASSPPGTGTAKAFF.